Listed here is a single T cell receptor (beta chain). The record originates from a study of PD-1 blockade in classical Hodgkin lymphoma. All the patients suffered relapse after autologous stem cell transplantation, and brentuximab vedotin exposure differed. Assay: immunoSEQ multiplex PCR; the TCRdb copy retains only in-frame clones and omits some. The sample holds fewer than 75,000 clones; about 88% are singletons and the top ten take about 5.8%. Germline CDR1 SEHNR, CDR2 FQNEAQ (reference sequence). Unmatched junction bases numbered 7, after V lost 1 base and J lost 7 bases. There are 15 residues in the CDR3.

This sequence joins TRBV7-9 and TRBJ1-5; 7 bases align to TRBD1. This TCR came from a human donor with classical Hodgkin lymphoma. Here the sequenced sample was peripheral blood mononuclear cells (PBMCs), taken before the second cycle of nivolumab. CDR3 nucleotide sequence: TGTGCCAGCAGCTTAGGAGGGGGCGACGTACAGCCCCAGCATTTT. It encodes CASSLGGGDVQPQHF.